Below, 29 T cell receptor beta chains from the same sample are listed, as sequenced in a study of tumor-infiltrating lymphocytes in primary liver carcinoma. Without any cell sorting, 20-30 mg of bulk tissue yielded co-extracted RNA and DNA. Reverse transcription of roughly 0.45 ug total RNA with a constant-region primer produced TCR beta cDNA. Slightly modified ARM-PCR with three nested multiplex PCR rounds yielded TCR beta libraries. Investigators reported that the first two PCR rounds, at 10 cycles each, used TRBV1-TRBV30 forward primers with a C-beta reverse primer. TCRdb processed the multiplex PCR reads anew with MiXCR; each CDR3 protein has one entry. The sample carries tens of thousands of distinct CDR3 sequences, approximately 77% recorded once. Material for sequencing was liver tumor tissue from sampling region 1. As for subset: tumor region T1, superior pole. The receptors originated from a man in his forties with primary liver carcinoma and hepatitis B virus infection.

On this clonotype: A read error may be the cause here, since a much bigger clone is one base away. V is TRBV5-1 and J is TRBJ1-2; D gene unclear. The CDR3 extends over 14 amino acids. V was trimmed by 2 bases and J by 10 bases, leaving 18 bases between them. Germline V gene lookup returns CDR1 SGHRS and CDR2 YFSETQ. Written as DNA, the CDR3 is TGCGCCAGCAGCTTTGAAGGCGGACCTATAGACTACACCTTC. Encoded protein: CASSFEGGPIDYTF.

This clonotype has only one observation. One end of the junction is discordant with germline, which a read error may explain. The chain joins TRBV6-6 to TRBJ2-2, with D possibly TRBD1 on 5 matching bases. Germline V CDR1 and CDR2: MNHNY, SVGAGI (reference sequence). The CDR3 runs to 14 residues. The CDR3 here is CDSRGRTNTGELFF. The CDR3 coding sequence is TGTGACAGTCGAGGACGGACAAACACTGGGGAGCTGTTTTTT.

As concerns this clonotype: This CDR3 is missing its conserved last phenylalanine or tryptophan, likely due to a read error. The chain recombines TRBV12-3 or TRBV12-4 with TRBJ2-1; 7 bases are a match to TRBD2. The CDR3 sequence is 13 residues long. DNA for the CDR3: TGTACCAGCAGTTGGGGGGGGGTGGATGAGCAGTTCATC. Residues: CTSSWGGVDEQFI.

On this clonotype: One end of the junction is discordant with germline, which a read error may explain. The chain employs TRBV6-5 and TRBJ1-5; D gene uncertain. This CDR3 spans 14 amino acids. Germline V gene data show CDR1 as MNHEY and CDR2 as SVGAGI. CDR3 protein: CTSSAMGGNQPQHF. The CDR3 coding sequence is TGTACCAGCAGTGCGATGGGTGGAAATCAGCCCCAGCATTTT.

V and J are TRBV12-3 or TRBV12-4 and TRBJ2-7; 7 bases fit TRBD1. The CDR3 is made up of 12 amino acids. Trimming at V came to 3 bases and at J to 7 bases, leaving 3 bases not matched to a gene. This CDR3 reads CASSFSGGEQYF. CDR3 in DNA: TGTGCCAGCAGTTTCTCAGGGGGAGAGCAGTACTTC.

The chain employs TRBV6-1 and TRBJ1-2; a weak D match, TRBD1 (5 bases). CDR3 length equals 13 residues. V dropped 10 bases and J dropped 3 bases, with 15 bases sitting between them. CDR1 and CDR2 (germline): MNHNS, SASEGT. The CDR3 region is CATSRGDYYGYTF. CDR3 nucleotides: TGTGCCACCTCCCGGGGCGATTACTATGGCTACACCTTC.

Comments on this clonotype: Because the CDR3 is missing its conserved closing phenylalanine or tryptophan, this is likely a read error. The chain recombines TRBV6-1 with TRBJ2-7; 11 bases match TRBD1. This CDR3 region has 16 residues. Germline CDR1 MNHNS, CDR2 SASEGT. The DNA of the CDR3 is TGTGACAGCAGTGATAACGAGGGACAGGGGGTTCGCGAGCAGTACTTA. Its translation is CDSSDNEGQGVREQYL.

Comment on this clonotype: This may be a read error: a much more frequent sequence differs by one nucleotide. The V and J genes are TRBV30 and TRBJ1-1; D remains ambiguous. The length of the CDR3 is 13 residues. The germline V gene has CDR1 GTSNPN and CDR2 SVGIG (reference sequence). For the CDR3, the DNA is TGTGCCTGGAGTGCTGACGCGAACACTGACGCTTTCTTT. Residues: CAWSADANTDAFF.

Note on this clonotype: At one end, the junction sequence differs from germline, possibly due to a read error. The CDR3 here is CTSSPAADQETHYF. CDR3 bases: TGTACCAGCAGCCCGGCGGCAGACCAGGAGACCCATTACTTC. The chain carries TRBV4-2 and TRBJ2-5; D uncertain. Germline V gene sequence: CDR1 LGHNA, CDR2 YNFKEQ. The CDR3 has 14 residues.

This clonotype was counted only a few times. A much larger clonotype is one base distant, so this may be a read error. CDR3 DNA sequence: TGTGCCAGCAGTTACCAGGGACTGGGGGCCGCTGAGCAGTTCTTC. Translated, it gives CASSYQGLGAAEQFF. This rearrangement joins TRBV6-6 to TRBJ2-1; perhaps D is TRBD1 or TRBD2 (6 bases each). This CDR3 is built from 15 residues. With 2 bases removed from V and 9 bases from J, the gap between germline ends came to 17 bases. CDR1 is MNHNY, CDR2 SVGAGI, per germline (reference sequence).

About this clonotype: One junction end does not reproduce the germline sequence, and a read error may be involved. This sequence joins TRBV13 and TRBJ1-6; no clear D gene. Germline V lookup: CDR1 PRHDT, CDR2 FYEKMQ (reference sequence). This CDR3 is built from 14 residues. The CDR3 here is CASNLYARASPLHF. CDR3 coding DNA: TGTGCCAGCAACTTATACGCGAGGGCATCACCCCTCCACTTT.

CDR3: CASSLVSGATNEKLFF. In nucleotides, the CDR3 is TGTGCCAGCAGCTTAGTCTCAGGGGCAACTAATGAAAAACTGTTTTTT. The V gene is TRBV7-2, the J gene TRBJ1-4; D is perhaps TRBD1 (6 bases). There are 16 residues in the CDR3. Trimming stripped 1 base from V and 0 bases from J, with 9 bases between. Germline V lookup: CDR1 SGHTA, CDR2 FQGNSA.

This clonotype has a count of ten or more. V and J are TRBV6-6 and TRBJ2-1; 7 nucleotides match TRBD2. Germline V CDR1 and CDR2: MNHNY, SVGAGI (reference sequence). Unmatched junction bases numbered 7, after V lost 8 bases and J lost 3 bases. The CDR3 loop spans 14 amino acids. DNA for the CDR3: TGTGCCAGCGGTAAGAGGGAGGGCTACAATGAGCAGTTCTTC. Translating it yields CASGKREGYNEQFF.

V is TRBV20-1 and J is TRBJ1-1; 7 nucleotides align to TRBD1. Germline loops: CDR1 DFQATT, CDR2 SNEGSKA (reference sequence). The CDR3 covers 14 residues. V lost 7 bases to trimming and J lost 6 bases; unmatched junction nucleotides: 14. DNA for the CDR3: TGCAGTGTCCAAACCGACGAGGGGGCCCCTGAAGCTTTCTTT. Its translation: CSVQTDEGAPEAFF.

This clonotype was observed a handful of times. The rearrangement uses TRBV2 and TRBJ1-6, with 8 bases that match TRBD1. Losses at the gene ends were 7 bases for V and 10 bases for J; bases not matched to a gene: 21. Germline values: CDR1 SNHLY, CDR2 FYNNEI. The CDR3 is made up of 18 amino acids. CDR3 loop: CASTGGGRGLVVSSPLHF. CDR3 bases: TGTGCCAGCACGGGAGGGGGCAGGGGGCTTGTTGTAAGCTCACCCCTCCACTTT.

Remarks on this clonotype: One junction end disagrees with the germline gene, perhaps due to a read error. The chain joins TRBV5-4 to TRBJ2-5; 8 bases are a match to TRBD1. The germline V gene encodes CDR1 SGHNT and CDR2 YYREEE (reference sequence). The CDR3 covers 13 residues. CDR3 sequence reads: CADSRDRQEAQYF. The CDR3 region has the DNA TGTGCCGACAGCCGGGACAGGCAAGAGGCCCAGTACTTC. The full variable domain, with the rest looked up from reference TRBV5-4 and TRBJ2-5, is ETGVTQSPTHLIKTRGQQVTLRCSSQSGHNTVSWYQQALGQGPQFIFQYYREEENGRGNFPPRFSGLQFPNYSSELNVNALELDDSALYLCADSRDRQEAQYFGPGTRLLVL.

This CDR3 reads CSVAWTGLIEQFF. Written as DNA, the CDR3 is TGCAGCGTCGCTTGGACAGGGTTGATTGAGCAGTTCTTC. The chain combines TRBV29-1 with TRBJ2-1; 8 nucleotides match TRBD1. V gave up 6 bases and J gave up 9 bases; unmatched junction bases: 10. This CDR3 is 13 amino acids long. Germline lookup yields CDR1 SQVTM and CDR2 ANQGSEA.

To note about this clonotype: This may be a read error: a much more frequent sequence differs by one nucleotide. The rearrangement uses TRBV20-1 and TRBJ1-1; the match to TRBD1 covers 7 bases. Germline values: CDR1 DFQATT, CDR2 SNEGSKA (reference sequence). The CDR3 is 14 amino acids. CDR3 DNA: TGCAGTGCCCAAACCGACAAGGGGGCCCCTGAAGCTCTCTTT. Translated: CSAQTDKGAPEALF.

In regard to this clonotype: One junction end disagrees with the germline gene, perhaps due to a read error. The CDR3 coding sequence is TGTACCATCAGTGAGGACAGGGGTAAGGACACTGGAGCTTTCTTT. Its translation is CTISEDRGKDTGAFF. The gene calls are TRBV10-3 and TRBJ1-1; the match to TRBD1 covers 9 bases. This CDR3 region has 15 residues. Germline V CDR1 and CDR2: ENHRY, SYGVKD.

On this clonotype: Germline and junction disagree at one end, which may indicate a read error. V is TRBV6-1 and J is TRBJ2-7; 11 positions agree with TRBD2. Germline V gene lookup returns CDR1 MNHNS and CDR2 SASEGT. The length of the CDR3 is 14 residues. The CDR3 here is CAGETSGRGNEQYF. The CDR3 DNA reads as TGCGCCGGCGAAACTAGCGGGAGAGGAAACGAGCAGTACTTC.

The gene calls are TRBV29-1 and TRBJ2-2, with 10 bases that match TRBD2. Trimming removed 5 bases from V and 7 bases from J; junction bases left unmatched: 16. This CDR3 has 17 residues. Germline CDR1 SQVTM, CDR2 ANQGSEA. The CDR3 nucleotides are TGCAGCGTTCTAGCGGGAGAGCCCGCTGCCTACATCGGGGAGCTGTTTTTT. Protein sequence: CSVLAGEPAAYIGELFF.

The CDR3 sequence is CASSLWGLEGCNEQFF. As DNA, the CDR3 is TGTGCCAGCAGCTTATGGGGACTAGAGGGTTGCAATGAGCAGTTCTTC. The chain uses TRBV7-9 and TRBJ2-1; 8 nucleotides line up with TRBD2. The V gene end was trimmed by 2 bases and the J gene end by 6 bases; junction bases not matched to a gene: 9. Germline CDR1 SEHNR, CDR2 FQNEAQ (reference sequence). The CDR3 totals 16 residues.

As to this clonotype: Its ends do not fully match the called genes, so a read error is possible. This chain joins TRBV6-1 and TRBJ2-3; D not resolved. This CDR3 comprises 11 residues. CDR1 and CDR2 (germline): MNHNS, SASEGT. The CDR3 nucleotides read TGTGCCAGCAGTGAATGGCATATGCTGCATTTT. Translated, it gives CASSEWHMLHF.

About this clonotype: As the CDR3 is not closed by the conserved phenylalanine or tryptophan, this likely results from a read error. The chain recombines TRBV12-3 or TRBV12-4 with TRBJ2-6; D uncertain. The length of the CDR3 is 15 residues. Trimming removed 7 bases at V and 4 bases at J, with 14 bases between. Here the CDR3 DNA reads TGTGCCAGCACACTTACCGGCTCCGGGGCCAACGTCCTGACTGTC. Protein product: CASTLTGSGANVLTV.

As for this clonotype: A read error may produce the germline difference seen at one junction end. The J gene is TRBJ2-7, the V gene TRBV7-9, with no clear D. This CDR3 region has 14 residues. Germline CDR1 and CDR2: SEHNR and FQNEAQ (reference sequence). CDR3 sequence reads: CAGSPNMVPDEQYF. The CDR3 nucleotides read TGTGCCGGCAGCCCAAACATGGTTCCCGACGAGCAGTACTTC. Full variable domain (outside the CDR3, taken from reference TRBV7-9 and TRBJ2-7): DTGVSQNPRHKITKRGQNVTFRCDPISEHNRLYWYRQTLGQGPEFLTYFQNEAQLEKSRLLSDRFSAERPKGSFSTLEIQRTEQGDSAMYLCAGSPNMVPDEQYFGPGTRLTVT.

Of note for this clonotype: Since the CDR3 does not end with the conserved phenylalanine or tryptophan, this likely comes from a read error. The CDR3 protein is CANRSRDSANQETQYI. DNA of the CDR3: TGTGCCAATAGATCCCGGGACTCGGCCAACCAAGAGACCCAGTACATC. The rearrangement links TRBV11-2 to TRBJ2-5, with D maybe TRBD2 (6 bases). Germline-derived CDR1 and CDR2 are SGHAT and FQNNGV. This CDR3 is 16 amino acids long. V was cut by 10 bases and J by 0 bases, with 21 bases left in between.

Turning to this clonotype: A read error is possible here, since a much larger clone lies one base away. The chain carries TRBV5-1 and TRBJ2-4; tentative D call: TRBD2 (6 bases). This CDR3 is built from 14 residues. In germline, CDR1 is SGHRS, CDR2 YFSETQ. V was clipped by 4 bases and J by 3 bases, with 11 bases between them. CDR3 nucleotide sequence: TGCGCCAGCAGCGTCAGGGAGGACAAAAACATTCAGTACTTC. Protein sequence: CASSVREDKNIQYF. Together with reference TRBV5-1 and TRBJ2-4, the CDR3 gives the full variable domain: KAGVTQTPRYLIKTRGQQVTLSCSPISGHRSVSWYQQTPGQGLQFLFEYFSETQRNKGNFPGRFSGRQFSNSRSEMNVSTLELGDSALYLCASSVREDKNIQYFGAGTRLSVL.

As for this clonotype: This CDR3 is missing its conserved last phenylalanine or tryptophan, likely due to a read error. This rearrangement joins TRBV6-5 to TRBJ1-4; D gene ambiguous. The CDR3 extends over 15 amino acids. The V gene lost 4 bases and the J gene lost 5 bases, with 14 bases spanning the gap. Germline V CDR1 and CDR2: MNHEY, SVGAGI. The CDR3 region has the DNA TGTGCCAGCAGTTTCACGGGAGCGGGGAATGAAAAACTGTTTTCT. Its protein product is CASSFTGAGNEKLFS.

Details on this clonotype: A read error may account for a junction end that differs from germline. V usage is TRBV7-8 and J usage is TRBJ1-5; the D is unclear. Germline values: CDR1 SGHVS, CDR2 FQNEAQ. CDR3 length equals 15 residues. CDR3 sequence (DNA): TGTGTCAGCAGCTTAGCGTGGCAAGCTAATCAGCCCCAGCATTTT. Translated: CVSSLAWQANQPQHF.